The 22 T cell receptor beta chains below were found in one sample sequenced in a study of blood T cell repertoires in COVID-19. TCRdb's copy holds only in-frame clones and misses some; the assay was immunoSEQ multiplex PCR. The sample lists some 180,000 clones, over 80% occurring once. The source material was peripheral blood. The receptor source for this set is a woman aged 55-70 years with COVID-19, enrolled during active disease.

The chain is built from TRBV6-5 and TRBJ2-3, with a weak D call TRBD1 (5 bases). This CDR3 is 15 amino acids long. V shed 5 bases and J shed 1 base, with 13 bases lying between them. CDR1 MNHEY and CDR2 SVGAGI come from the germline V gene. The CDR3 reads CASSPSTRGTDTQYF. In DNA, the CDR3 is TGTGCCAGCAGTCCCAGTACCAGGGGCACAGATACGCAGTATTTT.

The table lists this clone with many counts. Germline and junction disagree at one end, which may indicate a read error. CDR3 region: CATSGDRGRLKLFF. Here the CDR3 DNA reads TGTGCCACCAGCGGAGACAGGGGGCGTTTGAAACTGTTTTTT. The chain combines TRBV15 with TRBJ1-4; TRBD1 matches 10 bases. The CDR3 consists of 14 residues. CDR1 and CDR2 from the germline V gene are LNHNV and YYDKDF (reference sequence).

The chain is built from TRBV9 and TRBJ1-6, with 9 bases identical to TRBD1. Germline loops: CDR1 SGDLS, CDR2 YYNGEE. Trimming removed 3 bases from V and 9 bases from J; junction bases left unmatched: 4. The CDR3 is made up of 14 amino acids. CDR3 coding DNA: TGTGCCAGCAGCGGACGGACAGGGGTTTCACCCCTCCACTTT. Amino acids: CASSGRTGVSPLHF.

This sequence joins TRBV9 and TRBJ2-1; D might be TRBD2 (5 bases). The V gene lost 3 bases and the J gene lost 10 bases, with 23 bases spanning the gap. This CDR3 is 16 amino acids long. Germline lookup yields CDR1 SGDLS and CDR2 YYNGEE. The CDR3 region has the DNA TGTGCCAGCAGCGGAGGACTGCTCATTTACAATGACGAGCAGTTCTTC. This encodes CASSGGLLIYNDEQFF. The complete variable domain, with remaining parts taken from reference TRBV9 and TRBJ2-1, reads DSGVTQTPKHLITATGQRVTLRCSPRSGDLSVYWYQQSLDQGLQFLIQYYNGEERAKGNILERFSAQQFPDLHSELNLSSLELGDSALYFCASSGGLLIYNDEQFFGPGTRLTVL.

The genes are TRBV7-9 and TRBJ1-6, with D possibly TRBD1 on 5 matching bases. CDR3 length equals 15 residues. CDR1 and CDR2 (germline): SEHNR, FQNEAQ (reference sequence). The V gene lost 1 base and the J gene lost 8 bases, with 12 bases spanning the gap. The CDR3 nucleotides read TGTGCCAGCAGCTTAGGCGCAGGGATCGATTCACCCCTCCACTTT. Translating gives CASSLGAGIDSPLHF. The full variable domain, rest sourced from reference TRBV7-9 and TRBJ1-6, is DTGVSQNPRHKITKRGQNVTFRCDPISEHNRLYWYRQTLGQGPEFLTYFQNEAQLEKSRLLSDRFSAERPKGSFSTLEIQRTEQGDSAMYLCASSLGAGIDSPLHFGNGTRLTVT.

V gene TRBV2 combines with J gene TRBJ2-2; 12 positions match TRBD1. There are 14 residues in the CDR3. Per germline, CDR1 SNHLY and CDR2 FYNNEI. V dropped 8 bases and J dropped 6; count of bases not matched to a gene: 4. The CDR3 DNA reads as TGTGCCAGCGGAAGGGACAGGGGGCCCGGGGAGCTGTTTTTT. Protein: CASGRDRGPGELFF.

This clone was picked up one time. The chain combines TRBV10-1 with TRBJ1-4, with TRBD1 matching over 7 bases. With 5 bases clipped from V and 3 bases from J, the junction kept 15 bases outside the gene matches. The CDR3 has 18 residues. Germline CDR1 and CDR2: WNHNN and SYGVQD (reference sequence). The CDR3 is CASSRRARGFVANEKLFF. The CDR3 DNA follows: TGCGCCAGCAGTCGTCGGGCCAGGGGGTTTGTGGCTAATGAAAAACTGTTTTTT.

The gene calls are TRBV19 and TRBJ2-5; 11 nucleotides match TRBD1. The length of the CDR3 is 14 residues. V lost 3 bases and J lost 3; bases outside the gene matches: 0. Germline CDR1 reads LNHDA; CDR2 reads SQIVND (reference sequence). The CDR3 DNA is TGTGCCAGTAGTATGGGACAGGGGGAAGAGACCCAGTACTTC. Translating gives CASSMGQGEETQYF. The variable domain in full, completed from reference TRBV19 and TRBJ2-5, reads DGGITQSPKYLFRKEGQNVTLSCEQNLNHDAMYWYRQDPGQGLRLIYYSQIVNDFQKGDIAEGYSVSREKKESFPLTVTSAQKNPTAFYLCASSMGQGEETQYFGPGTRLLVL.

The V call is TRBV6-1, the J call TRBJ2-2, with 8 bases that match TRBD2. With V trimmed by 2 bases and J by 6 bases, 2 bases remained unmatched. Germline CDR1 is MNHNS and CDR2 is SASEGT. The CDR3 consists of 14 residues. In nucleotides, the CDR3 is TGTGCCAGCAGTGAACTAGCGGGTGCCGGGGAGCTGTTTTTT. It encodes CASSELAGAGELFF.

This sequence joins TRBV14 and TRBJ2-5; 8 nucleotides line up with TRBD2. CDR1 is SGHDN and CDR2 is FVKESK in the germline V gene. The V gene end was trimmed by 2 bases and the J gene end by 1 base; junction bases not matched to a gene: 3. The CDR3 is 15 amino acids. CDR3 protein: CASSQTSGIQETQYF. The CDR3, as DNA: TGTGCCAGCAGCCAAACTAGCGGAATCCAAGAGACCCAGTACTTC.

The chain links TRBV5-4 to TRBJ2-5, with 8 bases fitting TRBD1. Germline V gene data show CDR1 as SGHNT and CDR2 as YYREEE (reference sequence). V was clipped by 2 bases and J by 2 bases; unmatched bases: 5. The CDR3 is 15 residues long. The CDR3 protein is CASSFPGTGQETQYF. The CDR3 DNA sequence: TGTGCCAGCAGCTTCCCCGGGACAGGACAAGAGACCCAGTACTTC.

The chain uses TRBV3-1 (or the pseudogene TRBV3-2) and TRBJ2-7; maybe TRBD2 (6 bases). Trimming shortened V by 1 base and J by 2 bases, and 9 bases separated the two germline ends. Germline CDR1 and CDR2: LGHDT and YNNKEL (reference sequence). The CDR3 length is 14 residues. The CDR3 loop reads CASSQVPGAYEQYV. CDR3 coding DNA: TGTGCCAGCAGCCAAGTACCGGGGGCCTACGAGCAGTACGTC.

The genes are TRBV6-5 and TRBJ1-1; possibly TRBD1 for D (6 bases). Trimming took off 4 bases at V and 2 bases at J, with 17 bases between the two ends. Germline values: CDR1 MNHEY, CDR2 SVGAGI. This CDR3 is built from 16 residues. CDR3 residues: CASSSPHRASNTEAFF. Written as DNA, the CDR3 is TGTGCCAGCAGTTCTCCCCACAGGGCCTCAAACACTGAAGCTTTCTTT.

V usage is TRBV6-2 or TRBV6-3 and J usage is TRBJ1-2; no clear D. Trimming pared 2 bases from V and 7 bases from J, leaving 11 bases between. This CDR3 region has 13 residues. Germline CDR1 and CDR2: MNHEY and SVGEGT. CDR3: CASSYPQLPGYTF. In DNA form, the CDR3 reads TGTGCCAGCAGTTACCCTCAACTCCCTGGCTACACCTTC.

This clone was seen a single time. V gene TRBV3-1 (or the pseudogene TRBV3-2) combines with J gene TRBJ2-5; 9 bases line up with TRBD2. The CDR3 totals 18 residues. V lost 5 bases and J lost 1; bases outside the gene matches: 14. Germline loops: CDR1 LGHDT, CDR2 YNNKEL (reference sequence). CDR3 DNA sequence: TGTGCCAGCAGCACCCGGGGCGGGGGGGTCATGGGCCAAGAGACCCAGTACTTC. The encoded protein is CASSTRGGGVMGQETQYF.

The J gene is TRBJ2-2, the V gene TRBV3-1 (or the pseudogene TRBV3-2), with 7 bases aligning to TRBD2. Germline V gives CDR1 LGHDT, CDR2 YNNKEL (reference sequence). The length of the CDR3 is 16 residues. Losses at the gene ends were 4 bases for V and 0 bases for J; bases not matched to a gene: 5. The CDR3, as DNA: TGTGCCAGCAGCCCCCGGACTAGACCGAACACCGGGGAGCTGTTTTTT. The encoded protein is CASSPRTRPNTGELFF.

The chain links TRBV6-2 or TRBV6-3 to TRBJ2-1; tentative D call: TRBD2 (6 bases). Germline V gene data show CDR1 as MNHEY and CDR2 as SVGEGT. The CDR3 runs to 14 residues. Trimming shortened V by 4 bases and J by 5 bases, and 12 bases separated the two germline ends. This chain's CDR3 is CASSLPSADNEQFF. The CDR3 DNA is TGTGCCAGCAGTTTGCCTAGCGCAGACAATGAGCAGTTCTTC.

The V gene is TRBV7-9, the J gene TRBJ1-6; 9 positions match TRBD1. The V gene's germline CDR1 is SEHNR and CDR2 FQNEAQ (reference sequence). The J segment lost 9 bases and the V segment lost 1 base, leaving 1 base of the junction unmatched. The CDR3 sequence is 14 residues long. CDR3 loop: CASSLGDRVSPLHF. The CDR3 nucleotides read TGTGCCAGCAGCTTAGGGGACAGGGTTTCACCCCTCCACTTT.

This chain connects TRBV19 to TRBJ1-5; D perhaps matches TRBD1 (6 bases). Trimming removed 4 bases at V and 4 bases at J, with 14 bases between. The CDR3 is 15 amino acids. Germline-derived CDR1 and CDR2 are LNHDA and SQIVND (reference sequence). The CDR3 bases are TGTGCCAGTAGTAAGACAGGCGATGGTAATCAGCCCCAGCATTTT. Translation: CASSKTGDGNQPQHF.

The rearrangement joins TRBV28 to TRBJ2-5; the match to TRBD2 covers 9 bases. Looked up from germline, CDR1 is MDHEN and CDR2 is SYDVKM. This CDR3 spans 17 amino acids. V trimming: 6 bases; J trimming: 3 bases; junction bases outside the gene matches: 14. The CDR3 loop is CASSLISGSLSEETQYF. DNA for the CDR3: TGTGCCAGCAGCCTCATTAGCGGGAGCCTTTCCGAAGAGACCCAGTACTTC.

The CDR3 is CASSEYGSDEAFF. The CDR3 DNA is TGTGCCAGCAGTGAATATGGCTCTGATGAAGCTTTCTTT. The chain has TRBV25-1 and TRBJ1-1; unclear D gene. V dropped 0 bases and J dropped 7 bases, with 9 bases sitting between them. The CDR3 is made up of 13 amino acids. Germline lookup yields CDR1 MGHDK and CDR2 SYGVNS.

In its sample, this clone was seen a few times. This chain uses TRBV10-2 with TRBJ2-5, with 11 positions matching TRBD2. V dropped 2 bases and J dropped 4; count of bases not matched to a gene: 6. The CDR3 contains 16 residues. Germline V gene lookup returns CDR1 WSHSY and CDR2 SAAADI. The CDR3 is CASSEGSGGERETQYF. The CDR3, as DNA: TGCGCCAGCAGTGAGGGTAGCGGGGGGGAAAGAGAGACCCAGTACTTC.